The source of this T cell receptor (beta chain) is a study of blood T cell repertoires in COVID-19 (dated by TCRdb to 2020 to 2022). A note on the overall study: The collaborator samples originated in the United States, Italy and Spain and spanned the acute and convalescent phases of COVID-19. The samples were drawn from two sources: the first 160 participants of the ongoing ImmuneRACE study, and over 1,000 subjects contributed by 6 global collaborators. The material from the prospective study consisted of cDNA or gDNA derived from T cells, B-cell-depleted T cells, or PBMCs. The repertoires were made available in a free public database intended to serve as a resource for research on the immune response to SARS-CoV-2. Deeply sampled blood TCRbeta repertoires from subjects exposed to, actively infected with, or recovered from COVID-19 were included in the dataset. Where available, HLA class I and class II types were obtained from metadata supplied by the sample provider rather than from assay-based typing. A de-identified subject ID, COVID-19 status, age in years and sex were almost always included in the sample metadata.

Notes on this clone: Its specific antigen is unknown. Base qualities are not provided; no much larger clone lies one nucleotide away.

On the study overall, not on this receptor specifically: The quantity of clinical and demographic metadata differed by source and by participant and was supplied without curation.

A second Seattle source provided samples from volunteer blood donors who had recovered from COVID-19. Whole blood was collected in K2EDTA tubes by collaborating institutions according to the institutions' own protocols. For TCRbeta analysis, collaborators shipped samples in one of three forms: frozen whole blood, isolated PBMCs, or DNA extracted from either of those sample types. The germline V gene yields SGDLS for CDR1 and YYNGEE for CDR2. The CDR3, cysteine through phenylalanine, is 17 amino acids long. Only the CDR3 part of the read is kept: 51 bases, read in frame from the first base. Germline trimming amounts to 4 bases on V and 3 bases on J, with 15 as the count of junction bases outside the gene matches. The immunoSEQ Assay, a bias-controlled multiplex PCR, was used to amplify TCRbeta CDR3 regions from genomic DNA. Turning to the authors' computational methods: The number of nucleated cells in each sample was estimated from the amplification of reference gene primers within the assay. Sequence reads were collapsed and filtered to measure the absolute abundance of every unique TCRbeta CDR3 rearrangement. Productive Simpson clonality was computed per sample as the square root of Simpson's diversity index over productive rearrangements. Here the immuneACCESS table is served through TCRdb, limited to in-frame sequences with V and J called. Missing clones are a known gap in these copies; in checked studies unresolved V genes cover under half, and the rest lacks a known reason. V and J calls and clone size are given by that table; D and trimming were obtained from the DNA. The sample table shows about 180,000 clones, and 70% to 90% are seen once. The top ten clonotypes cover approximately 2.1% of the sample.

The TCR was taken from a man aged 18 to 29 who had recovered from COVID-19. Sequencing used peripheral blood. This sequence uses TRBV9 and TRBJ2-7, with TRBD1 matching 8 junction bases. The CDR3 amino acid sequence is: CASSPSSRLDRGYEQYF. The nucleotide sequence reads as follows: TGTGCCAGCAGCCCCTCCTCTCGATTAGACAGGGGCTACGAGCAGTACTTC.